This T cell receptor (beta chain) was sequenced for a study of blood T cell repertoires in COVID-19. Study-wide background: Researchers got acute and convalescent COVID-19 samples from the United States, Italy and Spain. T cells, B-cell-depleted T cells, or PBMCs provided the cDNA or gDNA that served as material.

Across about two dozen US areas, participants ranged in age from about 18 to 100 years. This CDR3 contains 14 residues. In germline, CDR1 is SGHRS, CDR2 YFSETQ. J was trimmed by 3 bases and V by 4 bases; bases with no gene match: 5. Per the authors' pipeline: Reference gene primer amplification gave estimated nucleated cell counts. TCRdb's copy holds only in-frame clones and misses some; the assay was immunoSEQ multiplex PCR. The DNA was the basis for D and trimming; V, J and clone size are from that table. The data show a few hundred thousand clones, around 83% seen once. A single count supports this clone.

The TCR was taken from a woman aged 40-49 years with acute COVID-19. The chain employs TRBV5-1 and TRBJ2-3; 7 bases match TRBD2. Source material: PBMCs or T cells enriched from blood (not recorded which). CDR3 bases: TGCGCCAGCAGCCCCGCTAGCGGTACAGATACGCAGTATTTT. As protein: CASSPASGTDTQYF.